The T cell receptor beta chain under discussion was sequenced for a study of blood T cell repertoires in COVID-19. Cohorts were based on clinical histories the participants reported. Before being deemed recovered, Cohort 3 donors had two negative PCRs, clearance, or symptom resolution. Per the original data handling: Estimation of nucleated cell counts relied on the amplification of reference gene primers. Assay: immunoSEQ multiplex PCR; the TCRdb copy retains only in-frame clones and omits some. V and J calls and clone size come straight from that table; D and trimming were deduced from the DNA. The repertoire consists of about 200,000 clones, with more than 65% occurring once and the leading ten covering around 7.5%. Germline-derived CDR1 and CDR2 are LNHNV and YYDKDF (reference sequence). Trimming took off 0 bases at V and 2 bases at J, with 10 bases between the two ends. The CDR3 is made up of 15 amino acids.

This clonotype was sampled from a man aged 35 to 55 who had recovered from COVID-19. This chain connects TRBV15 to TRBJ1-1; D remains ambiguous. What was sequenced was PBMCs or T cells enriched from blood (not recorded which). CDR3 loop: CATSRDGSFNTEAFF. The DNA of the CDR3 is TGTGCCACCAGCAGAGATGGGAGTTTTAACACTGAAGCTTTCTTT.